This TCR beta chain was captured by sequencing in a study of cytomegalovirus exposure and HLA in healthy donors. Study-wide results and caveats: The study recorded 150 to 200 TCR beta chains that were cytomegalovirus-associated. In vitro, a few CMV-associated chains proved specific for CMV antigens. Reports indicated that the classifier achieved high specificity and sensitivity in diagnosing cytomegalovirus status.

Losses at the gene ends were 2 bases for V and 6 bases for J; bases not matched to a gene: 8. The CDR3 runs to 17 residues. CDR1 and CDR2 from the germline V gene are SNHLY and FYNNEI. Concerning this clone itself: Its target is unknown.

The data were produced by immunoSEQ multiplex PCR, yet TCRdb's version contains in-frame clones alone and is incomplete. This repertoire shows around 75,000 clones, around four fifths found once; its top ten account for 2.5% to 3.5%. Sequenced input: PBMCs. The sequence was obtained from a man aged 30 to 39 in good health and CMV-seronegative. The genes are TRBV2 and TRBJ2-2, with 11 bases fitting TRBD2. CDR3: CASSEIAGGQAAGELFF. CDR3 sequence (DNA): TGTGCCAGCAGTGAAATAGCGGGAGGGCAAGCGGCCGGGGAGCTGTTTTTT.